This T cell receptor (beta chain) was profiled in a study of Ad26.COV2.S vaccination and SARS-CoV-2 variants. Across the study: Donor allocation was to the COV1001 Ad26.COV2.S trial arm. Doses of Ad26.COV2.S were injected into muscle once or twice, 56 days apart. Regarding the study as a whole: The TCR breadth and depth analyses may have produced an underestimate of total T cell responses.

Treatment in this sample: some 19 received Ad26.COV2.S at low or high dose, single or two shots; 5 received placebo; per-sample allocation not given. Collection of the samples took place on day 63 after the first injection of vaccine or placebo. The shot given was an Ad26 vector that makes Wuhan-strain SARS-CoV-2 spike. A remark on this clone: The antigen is not known.

Some clones are missing from TCRdb's copy, which holds only in-frame ones; the method was immunoSEQ multiplex PCR. The repertoire holds about 410,000 clones, with about nine tenths as singletons. The sample in question was peripheral blood, obtained in a trial of Ad26.COV2.S vaccine versus placebo. The source is a person aged 18-65 years who received the Ad26.COV2.S COVID-19 vaccine or a placebo.

CDR3: CASSPLDRVGDTQYF. For the CDR3, the DNA is TGTGCCAGCAGTCCCCTCGACAGGGTTGGGGATACGCAGTATTTT. The chain recombines TRBV27 with TRBJ2-3; 7 positions match TRBD1. Germline CDR1 reads MNHEY; CDR2 reads SMNVEV (reference sequence). The junction had 11 bases not matched to a gene; V was cut back by 5 bases and J by 6 bases. This CDR3 region has 15 residues.